This T cell receptor (beta chain) was identified during a study of blood T cell repertoires in COVID-19 (dated by TCRdb to the early 2020s). For the study in its entirety: The collaborator samples originated in the United States, Italy and Spain and spanned the acute and convalescent phases of COVID-19. Where available, HLA class I and class II types were taken from metadata supplied by the sample provider and were not determined by assay-based typing. Subjects who had been exposed to COVID-19, were actively infected with it, or had recovered from it provided the deeply sampled blood TCRbeta repertoires that made up the dataset. The repertoires were released in a freely available public database meant as a resource for research on the immune response to SARS-CoV-2. The prospective study material was composed of cDNA or gDNA derived from T cells, B-cell-depleted T cells, or PBMCs. The samples were drawn from two sources: the first 160 participants of the ongoing ImmuneRACE study, and 950 to 1,500 subjects contributed by 6 global collaborators. Sample metadata almost always included a de-identified subject ID, COVID-19 status, age in years and sex.

Each collaborating institution followed its own protocols to collect whole blood in K2EDTA tubes. For TCRbeta analysis, collaborators shipped samples in one of three forms: frozen whole blood, isolated PBMCs, or DNA extracted from either of those sample types. The investigation overall reported the following: The amount of clinical and demographic metadata varied by source and participant and was provided uncurated.

From cysteine to phenylalanine, the CDR3 is 14 amino acids long. Only the CDR3 region is kept as DNA, spanning 42 bases read in frame from base 1. V was cut back by 3 bases and J by 1 base, leaving a gap of 7 bases between them. CDR1 is given as LNHDA and CDR2 as SQIVND, both from the germline V gene (reference sequence). Worth noting for this clone: Which antigen it targets is not known. Nothing much larger sits one base from this clone, and base qualities are not available.

TCRbeta CDR3 regions were amplified from genomic DNA using the immunoSEQ Assay, a bias-controlled multiplex PCR. The authors' pipeline ran thus. The number of nucleated cells in each sample was estimated from the amplification of reference gene primers within the assay. To quantify the absolute abundance of each unique TCRbeta CDR3 rearrangement, sequence reads were collapsed and filtered. For each sample, productive Simpson clonality was calculated as the square root of Simpson's diversity index over productive rearrangements. This is the immuneACCESS table as TCRdb keeps it, with only in-frame sequences that have V and J called. A part of the clones is gone; compared with another copy, unresolved V genes explain less than half, and the rest is unexplained. The V and J calls and clone size are taken from that table; D and trimming were inferred from the DNA. Recorded for this sample are some 250,000 clones; 65% to 85% of them occurred a single time. The ten largest make up roughly 30% of the sample.

The chain is encoded by TRBV19 joined to TRBJ1-5; TRBD1 might be the D gene, on 5 matching bases. The clonotype was recovered from a man aged 35-49 years with acute or convalescent COVID-19. The sample consisted of peripheral blood. The base sequence is TGTGCCAGTAGTATCAACAGGAGCAATCAGCCCCAGCATTTT. This sequence encodes CASSINRSNQPQHF.